The 23 T cell receptor beta chains reported below all come from one sample, sequenced in a study of CD8 T cells in ankylosing spondylitis. MiXCR, run by TCRdb on the 5' RACE reads, gives a single entry per CDR3 protein. In the table there are about 36,000 distinct CDR3 sequences, roughly 9.6% of which are singletons. The sequencing sample was made of synovial fluid, either unsorted or a sorted T cell fraction (not recorded which). The receptors shown here come from a male donor with ankylosing spondylitis.

DNA of the CDR3: TGTGCCAGCAGCCTCGGAAGCCCCACCGCTACGCAGTATTTT. Translated: CASSLGSPTATQYF. This chain uses TRBV14 with TRBJ2-3; D remains ambiguous. V lost 4 bases, J lost 8 bases, and 16 bases lay in between. The length of the CDR3 is 14 residues. Germline V lookup: CDR1 SGHDN, CDR2 FVKESK.

This clonotype was counted a few times. The chain joins TRBV28 to TRBJ2-4; D may be TRBD1 or TRBD2 (5 bases each). This CDR3 has 14 amino acids. The germline CDR1 and CDR2 sequences are MDHEN and SYDVKM. Trimming removed 6 bases at V and 3 bases at J, with 12 bases between. The CDR3 here is CASRAVGGKNIQYF. The CDR3 DNA follows: TGTGCCAGCAGAGCCGTTGGGGGCAAAAACATTCAGTACTTC. The full variable domain, in which reference TRBV28 and TRBJ2-4 provide the parts outside the CDR3, is DVKVTQSSRYLVKRTGEKVFLECVQDMDHENMFWYRQDPGLGLRLIYFSYDVKMKEKGDIPEGYSVSREKKERFSLILESASTNQTSMYLCASRAVGGKNIQYFGAGTRLSVL.

In this sample, this clonotype turned up a few times. This sequence joins TRBV20-1 and TRBJ2-1; D is undetermined. The germline CDR1 and CDR2 sequences are DFQATT and SNEGSKA (reference sequence). This CDR3 spans 13 amino acids. The ends were cut back, 3 bases at V and 7 bases at J, with 13 bases in the middle. The DNA for the CDR3 is TGCAGTGCTAGTTTGTTAGCCGGGAATGAGCAGTTCTTC. Amino acids: CSASLLAGNEQFF.

Turning to this clonotype: One end of the junction does not line up with germline, which may come from a read error. V gene TRBV7-9 combines with J gene TRBJ2-1, with D unclear. The CDR3 is made up of 15 amino acids. Germline V gene sequence: CDR1 SEHNR, CDR2 FQNEAQ (reference sequence). As DNA, the CDR3 is TGTTCCAGCAGGATGGAGACTTTTCGAAACAATGAGCAGTTCTTC. Its translation: CSSRMETFRNNEQFF. The full variable domain, rest sourced from reference TRBV7-9 and TRBJ2-1, is DTGVSQNPRHKITKRGQNVTFRCDPISEHNRLYWYRQTLGQGPEFLTYFQNEAQLEKSRLLSDRFSAERPKGSFSTLEIQRTEQGDSAMYLCSSRMETFRNNEQFFGPGTRLTVL.

In its sample, this clonotype was seen many times. The V call is TRBV3-1, the J call TRBJ2-1, with TRBD2 as a possible D gene (6 bases). This CDR3 comprises 17 residues. V lost 0 bases, J lost 2 bases, and 14 bases lay in between. Germline assignment: CDR1 LGHDT and CDR2 YNNKEL (reference sequence). This chain's CDR3 is CASSQDLGGKTYNEQFF. CDR3 DNA sequence: TGTGCCAGCAGCCAAGATTTGGGCGGGAAGACCTACAATGAGCAGTTCTTC.

This clonotype was seen a handful of times. The chain employs TRBV27 and TRBJ2-7; 9 positions match TRBD1. This CDR3 comprises 13 residues. Germline V gives CDR1 MNHEY, CDR2 SMNVEV (reference sequence). Unmatched junction bases numbered 4, after V lost 5 bases and J lost 5 bases. As DNA, the CDR3 is TGTGCCAGCAGTCGGGGGACAGGGAACGAGCAGTACTTC. This translates into CASSRGTGNEQYF.

This clonotype was counted at least ten times. V gene TRBV5-6 combines with J gene TRBJ2-1, with 10 bases matching TRBD1. The V gene end was trimmed by 4 bases and the J gene end by 8 bases; junction bases not matched to a gene: 12. Germline V gene data show CDR1 as SGHDT and CDR2 as YYEEEE. CDR3 length equals 16 residues. Here the CDR3 reads CASSAPGTGVGDEQFF. CDR3 nucleotide sequence: TGTGCCAGCAGCGCGCCCGGGACAGGGGTCGGGGATGAGCAGTTCTTC. The whole variable domain, remainder taken from reference TRBV5-6 and TRBJ2-1, is DAGVTQSPTHLIKTRGQQVTLRCSPKSGHDTVSWYQQALGQGPQFIFQYYEEEERQRGNFPDRFSGHQFPNYSSELNVNALLLGDSALYLCASSAPGTGVGDEQFFGPGTRLTVL.

This clonotype rates as medium-sized. The chain couples TRBV28 to TRBJ1-5; no clear D gene. Germline V gene data show CDR1 as MDHEN and CDR2 as SYDVKM. The V and J ends lost 7 bases and 9 bases respectively, with 13 bases between them. CDR3 length equals 12 residues. The CDR3: CASTNLRGPQHF. Here the CDR3 DNA reads TGTGCCAGCACTAACTTACGGGGGCCCCAGCATTTT.

This clonotype has a count of ten or more. This chain uses TRBV28 with TRBJ1-1; 9 nucleotides match TRBD1. The CDR3 runs 16 residues. Unmatched junction bases numbered 8, after V lost 3 bases and J lost 3 bases. From germline, CDR1 is MDHEN and CDR2 SYDVKM. This chain's CDR3 is CASSFGTGFMDTEAFF. Here the CDR3 DNA reads TGTGCCAGCAGTTTTGGGACAGGGTTTATGGACACTGAAGCTTTCTTT.

This clonotype came up many times. The chain combines TRBV15 with TRBJ2-3; TRBD1 matches 8 bases. CDR3 length: 17 residues. Trimming took 3 bases from V and 3 from J; bases not matched to a gene: 11. Germline V gene sequence: CDR1 LNHNV, CDR2 YYDKDF (reference sequence). The CDR3 spells CATSRGTGYGGTDTQYF. For the CDR3, the DNA is TGTGCCACCAGCAGGGGGACAGGTTATGGAGGGACAGATACGCAGTATTTT.

As DNA, the CDR3 is TGTGCCAGCAGCCCAGCGGGGAGGGTCGAGCAGTACTTC. It specifies CASSPAGRVEQYF. The chain couples TRBV13 to TRBJ2-7; 7 bases are a match to TRBD2. CDR3 length equals 13 residues. The germline gives CDR1 PRHDT, CDR2 FYEKMQ (reference sequence). The V gene end was trimmed by 5 bases and the J gene end by 6 bases; junction bases not matched to a gene: 7.

The CDR3 spells CASSVAGVITGELFF. The CDR3 nucleotides are TGTGCCAGCAGTGTGGCGGGAGTAATCACCGGGGAGCTGTTTTTT. The chain links TRBV2 to TRBJ2-2; 7 bases agree with TRBD2. CDR1 is SNHLY and CDR2 is FYNNEI in the germline V gene. This CDR3 comprises 15 residues. V gave up 4 bases and J gave up 4 bases; unmatched junction bases: 6.

This chain connects TRBV27 to TRBJ2-1; 10 bases align to TRBD2. The J segment lost 9 bases and the V segment lost 5 bases, leaving 10 bases of the junction unmatched. The germline V gene has CDR1 MNHEY and CDR2 SMNVEV (reference sequence). CDR3 size: 15 residues. CDR3 DNA: TGTGCCAGCAGTCCCCTAGCGGGAGTGGACGGTGAGCAGTTCTTC. Translated, it gives CASSPLAGVDGEQFF.

This chain uses TRBV12-3 or TRBV12-4 with TRBJ2-7; D may be TRBD2 (5 bases). The CDR3 loop spans 13 amino acids. The germline V and J ends were trimmed by 1 base and 1 base, with 5 bases remaining between them. The CDR3 DNA follows: TGTGCCAGCAGTTTAGGAGGGTCCTACGAGCAGTACTTC. Translation gives CASSLGGSYEQYF.

On this clonotype: This clone may be a read error of a much larger clone one base away. The rearrangement uses TRBV9 and TRBJ2-1; 7 bases match TRBD1. This CDR3 has 14 residues. Germline CDR1 is SGDLS and CDR2 is YYNGEE. The CDR3 is CTSPRDREDNEQFF. In nucleotides, the CDR3 is TGTACCAGCCCCCGGGACAGAGAAGACAATGAGCAGTTCTTC.

The V gene is TRBV14, the J gene TRBJ1-4, with D possibly being TRBD1 (5 bases). CDR3 length: 15 amino acids. The V end was cut by 1 base, the J end by 3 bases, with 9 bases between. Germline CDR1 is SGHDN and CDR2 is FVKESK. CDR3 in amino acids: CASSQGWGANEKLFF. The CDR3 DNA sequence: TGTGCCAGCAGCCAAGGCTGGGGGGCTAATGAAAAACTGTTTTTT.

This clonotype has more than one count but fewer than ten. The J gene is TRBJ2-3, the V gene TRBV3-1; D not certain. The germline gives CDR1 LGHDT, CDR2 YNNKEL (reference sequence). Trimming left V 1 base short and J 2 bases short, with 7 bases between. The CDR3 extends over 14 amino acids. For the CDR3, the DNA is TGTGCCAGCAGCCAAGGGATCATCACAGATACGCAGTATTTT. Amino acid sequence: CASSQGIITDTQYF.

The CDR3 here is CASSLGSTLTSSAKNIQYF. For the CDR3, the DNA is TGTGCCAGCAGCTTGGGAAGCACATTGACTAGTTCAGCCAAAAACATTCAGTACTTC. The rearrangement uses TRBV5-4 and TRBJ2-4; tentative D call: TRBD2 (6 bases). Trimming left V 0 bases short and J 0 bases short, with 19 bases between. This CDR3 is built from 19 residues. The germline gives CDR1 SGHNT, CDR2 YYREEE (reference sequence).

This clonotype has more than one count but fewer than ten. This chain joins TRBV7-8 and TRBJ1-5; TRBD1 matches 7 bases. After removal of 2 bases from V and 4 bases from J, the junction contained 5 bases not matched to a gene. Germline V gene sequence: CDR1 SGHVS, CDR2 FQNEAQ. The CDR3 spans 15 residues. The CDR3 loop is CASSLTEQGNQPQHF. The CDR3 DNA reads as TGTGCCAGCAGCTTAACGGAACAGGGGAATCAGCCCCAGCATTTT.

The chain couples TRBV4-1 to TRBJ1-6, with D perhaps TRBD1 (6 bases). The CDR3 extends over 17 amino acids. Germline V gene lookup returns CDR1 MGHRA and CDR2 YSYEKL. Trimming stripped 2 bases from V and 10 bases from J, with 21 bases between. The CDR3 loop reads CASSQTPNGGPRSPLHF. The CDR3 DNA reads as TGCGCCAGCAGCCAAACTCCCAATGGGGGCCCAAGATCACCCCTCCACTTT.

This clonotype was found many times. The genes are TRBV11-2 and TRBJ2-1, with TRBD2 matching over 12 bases. CDR1 is SGHAT, CDR2 FQNNGV, per germline. Trimming took 5 bases from V and 7 from J; bases not matched to a gene: 15. This CDR3 has 18 amino acids. The chain's CDR3 is CASSPRDWSSGRGNEQFF. Here the CDR3 DNA reads TGTGCCAGCAGCCCTCGCGACTGGTCTAGCGGGAGGGGGAATGAGCAGTTCTTC.

This clonotype was observed a handful of times. The chain uses TRBV29-1 and TRBJ2-1; 9 bases match TRBD2. Germline CDR1 is SQVTM and CDR2 is ANQGSEA. This CDR3 is built from 15 residues. V shed 0 bases and J 6 bases; nucleotides not matched to a gene: 6. The CDR3 sequence is CSVEDGLAGINEQFF. CDR3 coding DNA: TGCAGCGTTGAAGATGGGCTAGCGGGGATCAATGAGCAGTTCTTC.

This clonotype was detected ten times or more. The chain is built from TRBV20-1 and TRBJ1-1; TRBD1 matches at 8 bases. The CDR3 totals 16 residues. The V segment lost 0 bases and the J segment 0 bases; nucleotides outside the gene matches: 6. Germline CDR1 is DFQATT and CDR2 is SNEGSKA (reference sequence). The CDR3 loop is CSARDYRGVMNTEAFF. The CDR3, as DNA: TGCAGTGCTAGAGATTACAGGGGGGTCATGAACACTGAAGCTTTCTTT.